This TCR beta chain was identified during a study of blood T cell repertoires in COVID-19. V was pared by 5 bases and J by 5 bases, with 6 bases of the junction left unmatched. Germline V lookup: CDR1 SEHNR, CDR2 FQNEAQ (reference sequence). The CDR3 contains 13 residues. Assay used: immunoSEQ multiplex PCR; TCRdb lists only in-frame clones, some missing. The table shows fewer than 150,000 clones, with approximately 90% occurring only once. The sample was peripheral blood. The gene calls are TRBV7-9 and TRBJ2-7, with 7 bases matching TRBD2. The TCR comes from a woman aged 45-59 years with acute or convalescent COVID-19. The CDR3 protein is CASSPSGVHEQYF. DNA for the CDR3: TGTGCCAGCAGCCCAAGCGGGGTTCACGAGCAGTACTTC.